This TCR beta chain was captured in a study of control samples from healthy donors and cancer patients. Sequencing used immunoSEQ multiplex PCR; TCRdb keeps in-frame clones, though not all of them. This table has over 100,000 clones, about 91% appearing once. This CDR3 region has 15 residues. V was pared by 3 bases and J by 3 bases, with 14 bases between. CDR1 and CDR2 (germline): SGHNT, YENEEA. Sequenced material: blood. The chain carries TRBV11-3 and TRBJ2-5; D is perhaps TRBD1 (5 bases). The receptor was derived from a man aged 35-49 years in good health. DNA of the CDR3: TGTGCCAGCAGCTTCCACAGGTTTAGAGAAGAGACCCAGTACTTC. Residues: CASSFHRFREETQYF.